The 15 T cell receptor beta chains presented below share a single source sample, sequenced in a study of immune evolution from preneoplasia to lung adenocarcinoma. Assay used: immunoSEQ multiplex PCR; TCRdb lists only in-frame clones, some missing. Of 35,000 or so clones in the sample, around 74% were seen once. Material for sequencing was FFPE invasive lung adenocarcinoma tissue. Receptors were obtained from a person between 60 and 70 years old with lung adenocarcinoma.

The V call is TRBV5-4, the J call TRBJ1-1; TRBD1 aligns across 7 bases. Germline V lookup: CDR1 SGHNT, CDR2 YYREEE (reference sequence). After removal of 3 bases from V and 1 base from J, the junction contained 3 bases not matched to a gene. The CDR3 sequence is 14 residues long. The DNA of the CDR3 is TGTGCCAGCAGCTCGGGACAGCCGAACACTGAAGCTTTCTTT. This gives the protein CASSSGQPNTEAFF.

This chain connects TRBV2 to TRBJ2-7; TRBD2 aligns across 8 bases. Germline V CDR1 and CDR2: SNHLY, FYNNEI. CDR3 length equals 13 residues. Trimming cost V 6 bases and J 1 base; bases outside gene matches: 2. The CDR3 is CASRTSGSYEQYF. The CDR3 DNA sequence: TGTGCCAGCAGAACTAGCGGTTCCTACGAGCAGTACTTC.

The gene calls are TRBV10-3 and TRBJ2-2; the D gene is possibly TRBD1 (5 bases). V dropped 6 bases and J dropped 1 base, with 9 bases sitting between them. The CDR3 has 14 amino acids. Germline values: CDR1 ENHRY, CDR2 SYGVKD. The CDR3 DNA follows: TGTGCCATCAGCTTAACAGGGAACACCGGGGAGCTGTTTTTT. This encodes CAISLTGNTGELFF.

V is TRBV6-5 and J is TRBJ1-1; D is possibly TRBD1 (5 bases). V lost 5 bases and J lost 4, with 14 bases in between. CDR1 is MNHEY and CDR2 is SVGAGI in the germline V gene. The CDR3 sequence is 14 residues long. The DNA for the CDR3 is TGTGCCAGCAGTACCCTGGGGGGAGGCACTGAAGCTTTCTTT. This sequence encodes CASSTLGGGTEAFF.

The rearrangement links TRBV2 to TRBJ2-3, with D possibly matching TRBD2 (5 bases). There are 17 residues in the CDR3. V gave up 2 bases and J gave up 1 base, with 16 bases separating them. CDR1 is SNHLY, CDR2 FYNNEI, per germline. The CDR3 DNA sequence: TGTGCCAGCAGTGAACGGGGATTGATTACGGGCACAGATACGCAGTATTTT. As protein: CASSERGLITGTDTQYF.

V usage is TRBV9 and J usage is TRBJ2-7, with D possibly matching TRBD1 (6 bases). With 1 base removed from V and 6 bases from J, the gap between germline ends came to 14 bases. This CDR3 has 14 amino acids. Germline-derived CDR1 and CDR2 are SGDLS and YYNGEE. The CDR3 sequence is CASSVSPGAGEQYF. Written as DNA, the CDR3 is TGTGCCAGCAGCGTATCTCCAGGGGCTGGCGAGCAGTACTTC.

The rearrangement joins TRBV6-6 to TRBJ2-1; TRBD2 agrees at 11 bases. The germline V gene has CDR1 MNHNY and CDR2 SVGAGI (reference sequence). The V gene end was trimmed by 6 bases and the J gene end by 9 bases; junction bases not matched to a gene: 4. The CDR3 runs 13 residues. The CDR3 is CASRLAGDLEQFF. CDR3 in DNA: TGTGCCAGCAGACTAGCGGGAGACCTTGAGCAGTTCTTC.

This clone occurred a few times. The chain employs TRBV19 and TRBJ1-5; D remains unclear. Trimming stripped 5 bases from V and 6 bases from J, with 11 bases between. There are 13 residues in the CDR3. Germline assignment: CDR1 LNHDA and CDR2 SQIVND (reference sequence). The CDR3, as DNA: TGTGCCAGTAGTGTCCGGGTAAGTCAGCCCCAGCATTTT. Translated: CASSVRVSQPQHF.

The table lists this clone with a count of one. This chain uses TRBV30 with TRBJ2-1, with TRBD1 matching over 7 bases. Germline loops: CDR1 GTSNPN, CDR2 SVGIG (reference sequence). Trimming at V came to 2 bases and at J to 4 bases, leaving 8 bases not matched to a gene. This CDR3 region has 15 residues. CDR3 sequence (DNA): TGTGCCTGGAGTCCTCGGGACAGAACATACAATGAGCAGTTCTTC. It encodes CAWSPRDRTYNEQFF.

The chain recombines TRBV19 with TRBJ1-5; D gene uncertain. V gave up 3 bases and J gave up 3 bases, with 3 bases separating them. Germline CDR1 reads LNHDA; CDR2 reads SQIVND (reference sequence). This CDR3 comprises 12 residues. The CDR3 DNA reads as TGTGCCAGTAGTATGTACAATCAGCCCCAGCATTTT. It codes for CASSMYNQPQHF.

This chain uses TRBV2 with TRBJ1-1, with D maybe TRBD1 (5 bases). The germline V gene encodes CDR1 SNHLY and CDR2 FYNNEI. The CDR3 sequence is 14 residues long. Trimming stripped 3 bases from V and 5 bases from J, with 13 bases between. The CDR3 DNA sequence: TGTGCCAGCAGTGATGTGGGAAAGGGGACTGAAGCTTTCTTT. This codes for CASSDVGKGTEAFF.

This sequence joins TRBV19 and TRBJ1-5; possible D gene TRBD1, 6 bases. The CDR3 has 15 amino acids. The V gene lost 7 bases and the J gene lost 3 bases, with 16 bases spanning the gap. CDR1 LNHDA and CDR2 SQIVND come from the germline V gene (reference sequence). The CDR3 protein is CASKDWQGNNQPQHF. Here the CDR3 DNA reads TGTGCCAGTAAGGATTGGCAGGGGAACAATCAGCCCCAGCATTTT.

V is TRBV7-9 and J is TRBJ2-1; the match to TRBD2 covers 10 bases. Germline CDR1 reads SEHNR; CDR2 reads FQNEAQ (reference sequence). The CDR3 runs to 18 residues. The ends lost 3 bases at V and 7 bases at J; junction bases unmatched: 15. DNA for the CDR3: TGTGCCAGCAGCTTGATAAGGAGCGGGAGGGCCATCATGAATGAGCAGTTCTTC. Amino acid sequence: CASSLIRSGRAIMNEQFF.

CDR3 residues: CASKYKGGTEAFF. CDR3 nucleotides: TGTGCCAGCAAGTACAAGGGGGGAACTGAAGCTTTCTTT. The V call is TRBV27, the J call TRBJ1-1, with D perhaps TRBD1 (6 bases). Trimming took 7 bases from V and 5 from J, leaving 14 bases between them. Germline V gives CDR1 MNHEY, CDR2 SMNVEV (reference sequence). CDR3 length: 13 amino acids.

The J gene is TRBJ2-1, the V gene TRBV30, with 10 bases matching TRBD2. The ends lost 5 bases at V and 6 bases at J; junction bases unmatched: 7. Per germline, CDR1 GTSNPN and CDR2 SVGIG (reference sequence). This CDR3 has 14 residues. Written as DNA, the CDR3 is TGTGCCTGGGCAGCGGGAGGGCCGTTCAATGAGCAGTTCTTC. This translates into CAWAAGGPFNEQFF.